The 6 T cell receptor beta chains below were found in one sample sequenced in a study of T cells in Graves' hyperthyroidism and ophthalmopathy. The investigators amplified TCR beta CDR3 regions from RNA transcripts. HTBI primers were the set used in a first-round RT-PCR of the TCR CDR3. MiXCR, run by TCRdb on the multiplex PCR reads, gives a single entry per CDR3 protein. The table shows about 350,000 distinct CDR3 sequences, with 14% occurring only once. The material sequenced was blood. These receptors came from a woman younger than 45 with Graves' hyperthyroidism.

This chain connects TRBV20-1 to TRBJ2-6; a possible D gene is TRBD2 (6 bases). Trimming left V 3 bases short and J 0 bases short, with 12 bases between. CDR3 length: 16 residues. The germline gives CDR1 DFQATT, CDR2 SNEGSKA (reference sequence). The chain's CDR3 is CSASGGSLSGANVLTF. The CDR3 DNA reads TGCAGTGCTAGTGGAGGGAGCCTCTCTGGGGCCAACGTCCTGACTTTC.

This clonotype was found many times. This sequence joins TRBV20-1 and TRBJ1-4, with D perhaps matching TRBD1 (5 bases). The V end lost 2 bases, the J end lost 7 bases, and 14 bases lay between the germline ends. Germline CDR1 and CDR2: DFQATT and SNEGSKA (reference sequence). The CDR3 extends over 14 amino acids. In DNA form, the CDR3 reads TGCAGTGCTAGACACTGGGGCTCGGGTGAAAAACTGTTTTTT. Its translation: CSARHWGSGEKLFF.

This clonotype occurred a few times. This chain connects TRBV5-1 to TRBJ1-2, with 9 bases matching TRBD1. The germline gives CDR1 SGHRS, CDR2 YFSETQ. The junction had 2 bases not matched to a gene; V was cut back by 3 bases and J by 2 bases. The CDR3 is made up of 14 amino acids. This chain's CDR3 is CASSSTGGNYGYTF. The CDR3 bases are TGCGCCAGCAGCTCGACAGGGGGAAACTATGGCTACACCTTC.

This clonotype was picked up many times. J is TRBJ2-1 and V is TRBV6-2 or TRBV6-3; no firm D call. The CDR3 has 14 amino acids. Per germline, CDR1 MNHEY and CDR2 SVGEGT. V shed 6 bases and J shed 6 bases, with 15 bases lying between them. The CDR3 nucleotides are TGTGCCAGCAGCCCCGAGTTGTATGTCAATGAGCAGTTCTTC. This sequence encodes CASSPELYVNEQFF.

This clonotype has a count of ten or more. V gene TRBV28 combines with J gene TRBJ1-1; D gene unclear. V lost 3 bases and J lost 3, with 14 bases in between. The CDR3 has 15 amino acids. Looked up from germline, CDR1 is MDHEN and CDR2 is SYDVKM. The DNA for the CDR3 is TGTGCCAGCAGTTTTCGGTTTAGTCTCCACACTGAAGCTTTCTTT. This gives the protein CASSFRFSLHTEAFF.

The chain links TRBV7-9 to TRBJ1-2; a weak D match, TRBD1 (5 bases). CDR3 length: 11 residues. Germline V gives CDR1 SEHNR, CDR2 FQNEAQ (reference sequence). The CDR3 protein is CVTRGVVGYTF. The CDR3 DNA sequence: TGTGTCACCCGAGGGGTGGTAGGCTACACCTTC.